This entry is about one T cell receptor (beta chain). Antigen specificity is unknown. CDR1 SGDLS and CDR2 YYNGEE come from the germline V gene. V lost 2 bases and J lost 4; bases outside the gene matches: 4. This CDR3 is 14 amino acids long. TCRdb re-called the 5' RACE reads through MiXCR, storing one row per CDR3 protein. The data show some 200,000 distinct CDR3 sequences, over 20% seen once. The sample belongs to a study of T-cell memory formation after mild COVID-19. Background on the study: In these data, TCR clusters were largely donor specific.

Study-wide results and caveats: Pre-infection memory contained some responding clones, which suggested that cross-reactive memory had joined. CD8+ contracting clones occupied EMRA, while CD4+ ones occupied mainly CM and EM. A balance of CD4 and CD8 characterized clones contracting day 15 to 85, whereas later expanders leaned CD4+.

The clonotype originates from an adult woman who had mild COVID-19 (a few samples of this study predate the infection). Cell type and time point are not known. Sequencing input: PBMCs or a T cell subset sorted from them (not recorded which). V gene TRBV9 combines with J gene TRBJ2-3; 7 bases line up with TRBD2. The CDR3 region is CASSVTSFPDTQYF. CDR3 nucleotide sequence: TGTGCCAGCAGCGTGACTAGCTTCCCAGATACGCAGTATTTT.